This TCR beta chain was identified in a study of T cells in Graves' hyperthyroidism and ophthalmopathy. RNA transcripts yielded amplified TCR beta CDR3 regions. HTBI primers were used for first-round RT-PCR of the TCR CDR3. TCRdb reanalysed the multiplex PCR reads using MiXCR and keeps one entry per CDR3 protein. The sample records roughly 400,000 distinct CDR3 sequences, about a sixth being singletons. Blood from later-ophthalmopathy patients was taken at first hyperthyroidism diagnosis. The length of the CDR3 is 15 residues. The V and J ends lost 2 bases and 6 bases, in that order; junction bases with no gene match: 9. The germline gives CDR1 SGHKS, CDR2 YYEKEE (reference sequence). This clonotype appeared many times.

The receptor was isolated from a young woman with Graves' hyperthyroidism that later progressed to Graves' ophthalmopathy. Input material: blood. The genes are TRBV5-5 and TRBJ2-3, with 7 bases identical to TRBD2. CDR3 nucleotides: TGTGCCAGCAGCTTTCTTGGACTAGAAGGTGATACGCAGTATTTT. Translated: CASSFLGLEGDTQYF.